A selection of T cell receptor beta chains follows, all from one sample in a study of T-cell memory formation after mild COVID-19. TCRdb analysed the 5' RACE reads with MiXCR anew, one entry per CDR3 protein. The sample carries over 500,000 distinct CDR3 sequences, around 16% recorded once. The sample taken for sequencing was PBMCs or a T cell subset sorted from them (not recorded which). Receptors originate from an adult woman who had mild COVID-19 (a few samples of this study predate the infection). Cell type and time point are not known. CDR3s include the opening cysteine and the closing phenylalanine or tryptophan. The D gene is left open where the match is weak. Clone size is not always given. Where it is, it says once, few, many or a class for expanded clones.

d_call: TRBD2
v_call: TRBV3-1
j_call: TRBJ2-7
clone_size: many
cdr3_nt: TGTGCCAGCAGCTTCCGACTAGCGGGGTGGCACGAGCAGTACTTC
cdr3_aa: CASSFRLAGWHEQYF

d_call: -
v_call: TRBV4-1
j_call: TRBJ2-7
clone_size: few
cdr3_nt: TGCGCCAGCAGCCAAGATGGGCAGGGAATCCACGAGCAGTACTTC
cdr3_aa: CASSQDGQGIHEQYF

d_call: -
v_call: TRBV30
j_call: TRBJ2-2
clone_size: many
cdr3_nt: TGTGCCTTCATGGCGGGGCCGGGCACCGGGGAGCTGTTTTTT
cdr3_aa: CAFMAGPGTGELFF

d_call: TRBD2
v_call: TRBV6-2/TRBV6-3
j_call: TRBJ2-7
clone_size: once
cdr3_nt: TGTGCCAGCAGGATAGCGGGATCATCCTACGAGCAGTACTTC
cdr3_aa: CASRIAGSSYEQYF

d_call: -
v_call: TRBV19
j_call: TRBJ2-2
clone_size: few
cdr3_nt: TGTGCCAGTTACGGACAGAGCGGCACCGGGGAGCTGTTTTTT
cdr3_aa: CASYGQSGTGELFF

d_call: -
v_call: TRBV12-3/TRBV12-4
j_call: TRBJ2-7
clone_size: many
cdr3_nt: TGTGCCAGCAGTTCGTCCGGCGGCCGGGAGCAGTACTTC
cdr3_aa: CASSSSGGREQYF

d_call: -
v_call: TRBV7-8
j_call: TRBJ2-1
clone_size: -
cdr3_nt: TGTGCCAGCAGCCGAGCGCCGGGACCGATAAATGAGCAGTTCTTC
cdr3_aa: CASSRAPGPINEQFF

d_call: -
v_call: TRBV25-1
j_call: TRBJ2-7
clone_size: -
cdr3_nt: TGTGCCAGCAGTGAATATCGGGGAACCTACGAGCAGTACTTC
cdr3_aa: CASSEYRGTYEQYF

d_call: TRBD2
v_call: TRBV4-3
j_call: TRBJ2-1
clone_size: few
cdr3_nt: TGCGCCAGCAGCCAAGATAGGCGGGAGCCCTACAATGAGCAGTTCTTC
cdr3_aa: CASSQDRREPYNEQFF

d_call: -
v_call: TRBV20-1
j_call: TRBJ2-3
clone_size: once
cdr3_nt: TGCAGTGCTATCTACGGACATATAAGCACAGATACGCAGTATTTT
cdr3_aa: CSAIYGHISTDTQYF

d_call: -
v_call: TRBV4-1
j_call: TRBJ2-7
clone_size: -
cdr3_nt: TGCGCCAGCAGCGCGGAATGGGGAGAGCAGTACTTC
cdr3_aa: CASSAEWGEQYF

d_call: TRBD1
v_call: TRBV29-1
j_call: TRBJ2-7
clone_size: many
cdr3_nt: TGCAGCGTTGAAGATCCGGGACAGGGGCGACACGAGCAGTACTTC
cdr3_aa: CSVEDPGQGRHEQYF

d_call: TRBD2
v_call: TRBV29-1
j_call: TRBJ2-7
clone_size: few
cdr3_nt: TGCAGCGTTGAGGGCCCTAGCGGGAGGGCCTTTGGGATCTACGAGCAGTACTTC
cdr3_aa: CSVEGPSGRAFGIYEQYF

d_call: TRBD2
v_call: TRBV12-3/TRBV12-4
j_call: TRBJ2-3
clone_size: -
cdr3_nt: TGTGCCAGCAATCTGGGGCTAGCGGGGGGCACAGATACGCAGTATTTT
cdr3_aa: CASNLGLAGGTDTQYF

d_call: -
v_call: TRBV13
j_call: TRBJ2-1
clone_size: -
cdr3_nt: TGTGCCAGCAGCTTAGACGGACAACAGGGTTTCTTC
cdr3_aa: CASSLDGQQGFF

d_call: TRBD1
v_call: TRBV12-3/TRBV12-4
j_call: TRBJ2-7
clone_size: -
cdr3_nt: TGTGCCAGCAGTGATGACAGGGCTTCCTACGAGCAGTACTTC
cdr3_aa: CASSDDRASYEQYF

d_call: -
v_call: TRBV6-1
j_call: TRBJ2-7
clone_size: few
cdr3_nt: TGTGCCAGCAGTGAAAGGGGGGACTACGAGCAGTACTTC
cdr3_aa: CASSERGDYEQYF

d_call: -
v_call: TRBV5-5
j_call: TRBJ2-1
clone_size: -
cdr3_nt: TGTGCCAGCAGCTTGGTGTTAGCCGTGCTAGAGTTCTTC
cdr3_aa: CASSLVLAVLEFF

d_call: -
v_call: TRBV7-2
j_call: TRBJ2-1
clone_size: -
cdr3_nt: TGTGCCAGCAGCCGAGGGGTCACGGGGTATGAGCAGTTCTTC
cdr3_aa: CASSRGVTGYEQFF

d_call: -
v_call: TRBV29-1
j_call: TRBJ1-2
clone_size: -
cdr3_nt: TGCAGCGTAGATGTTGGGGGCAGGGCTGGCTACACCTTC
cdr3_aa: CSVDVGGRAGYTF

d_call: -
v_call: TRBV12-3/TRBV12-4
j_call: TRBJ2-3
clone_size: -
cdr3_nt: TGTGCCAGCAGATTTGGCCCGAGCACAGATACGCAGTATTTT
cdr3_aa: CASRFGPSTDTQYF

d_call: TRBD2
v_call: TRBV2
j_call: TRBJ2-1
clone_size: few
cdr3_nt: TGTGCCAGCGCTAAGCGGGGGTCGGGGGGCAATGAGCAGTTCTTC
cdr3_aa: CASAKRGSGGNEQFF

d_call: -
v_call: TRBV20-1
j_call: TRBJ2-7
clone_size: -
cdr3_nt: TGCAGTGCTAGCCCCCGTGTGGACCCTTACGAGCAGTACTTC
cdr3_aa: CSASPRVDPYEQYF

d_call: -
v_call: TRBV7-2
j_call: TRBJ1-4
clone_size: -
cdr3_nt: TGTGCCAGCAGTTGGGGCACAACTAATGAAAAACTGTTTTTT
cdr3_aa: CASSWGTTNEKLFF

d_call: -
v_call: TRBV25-1
j_call: TRBJ2-5
clone_size: few
cdr3_nt: TGTGCCAGCACCAGGATGGGGGCGACAGAGACCCAGTACTTC
cdr3_aa: CASTRMGATETQYF

d_call: TRBD2
v_call: TRBV15
j_call: TRBJ2-7
clone_size: few
cdr3_nt: TGTGCCACCAGCAGAGATCCGGGGGGAGCAATACAGTACTTC
cdr3_aa: CATSRDPGGAIQYF

d_call: -
v_call: TRBV6-2/TRBV6-3
j_call: TRBJ2-7
clone_size: few
cdr3_nt: TGTGCCAGCTCCTCTCCCAGGGGGGTCACCTACGAGCAGTACTTC
cdr3_aa: CASSSPRGVTYEQYF

d_call: TRBD1
v_call: TRBV2
j_call: TRBJ1-2
clone_size: few
cdr3_nt: TGTGCCAGCAGTTACAGGGACAGGGGCTACACCTTC
cdr3_aa: CASSYRDRGYTF

d_call: -
v_call: TRBV7-3
j_call: TRBJ2-7
clone_size: -
cdr3_nt: TGTGCCAGCAGCTCCCGGGACACGTCCTTC
cdr3_aa: CASSSRDTSF

d_call: -
v_call: TRBV7-9
j_call: TRBJ2-5
clone_size: many
cdr3_nt: TGTGCCAGCAGCTTACAGGGGAGCGAAGAGACCCAGTACTTC
cdr3_aa: CASSLQGSEETQYF

d_call: -
v_call: TRBV12-3/TRBV12-4
j_call: TRBJ1-4
clone_size: -
cdr3_nt: TGTGCCAGCAGTGGGGACACTCAGTGGGGTGAAAAACTGTTTTTT
cdr3_aa: CASSGDTQWGEKLFF

d_call: -
v_call: TRBV7-2
j_call: TRBJ2-6
clone_size: -
cdr3_nt: TGTGCCAGCAGCTTAGACAGGACTGGGGCCAACGTCCTGACTTTC
cdr3_aa: CASSLDRTGANVLTF

d_call: -
v_call: TRBV11-3
j_call: TRBJ2-1
clone_size: few
cdr3_nt: TGTGCCAGCAGCTCCTGGCCCTACAATGAGCAGTTCTTC
cdr3_aa: CASSSWPYNEQFF

d_call: TRBD1
v_call: TRBV5-6
j_call: TRBJ2-1
clone_size: -
cdr3_nt: TGTGCCAGCAGACAACGTCCGGGACAGGATATATACAATGAGCAGTTCTTC
cdr3_aa: CASRQRPGQDIYNEQFF

d_call: TRBD2
v_call: TRBV9
j_call: TRBJ2-7
clone_size: -
cdr3_nt: TGTGCCAGCAGCGTAGGTGGACTAGCGGGAGACGGTTACGAGCAGTACTTC
cdr3_aa: CASSVGGLAGDGYEQYF

d_call: -
v_call: TRBV24-1
j_call: TRBJ2-5
clone_size: -
cdr3_nt: TGTGCCACCAGTGATTTCGTCGGACTTCAAGAGACCCAGTACTTC
cdr3_aa: CATSDFVGLQETQYF

d_call: TRBD1
v_call: TRBV20-1
j_call: TRBJ1-2
clone_size: -
cdr3_nt: TGCAGTGCCCCCGGGACAGGGGGCTCCTGGAACTATGGCTACACCTTC
cdr3_aa: CSAPGTGGSWNYGYTF

d_call: TRBD1
v_call: TRBV11-2
j_call: TRBJ2-3
clone_size: -
cdr3_nt: TGTGCCAGCAGCTTAGGAAGGGGGCCTGTAGATACGCAGTATTTT
cdr3_aa: CASSLGRGPVDTQYF

d_call: -
v_call: TRBV6-5
j_call: TRBJ1-1
clone_size: -
cdr3_nt: TGTGCCAGCAGTTACTCTAGAAGGTTGGGCACTGAAGCTTTCTTT
cdr3_aa: CASSYSRRLGTEAFF

d_call: -
v_call: TRBV2
j_call: TRBJ2-5
clone_size: -
cdr3_nt: TGTGCCAGCAGTCCGTCGACGGCGGTATTGGGGACCCAGTACTTC
cdr3_aa: CASSPSTAVLGTQYF

d_call: TRBD2
v_call: TRBV5-1
j_call: TRBJ2-3
clone_size: -
cdr3_nt: TGCGCCAGCAGCTTGGTCGAGCGGGGGAGCACAGATACGCAGTATTTT
cdr3_aa: CASSLVERGSTDTQYF

d_call: -
v_call: TRBV12-3/TRBV12-4
j_call: TRBJ2-3
clone_size: many
cdr3_nt: TGCGCCAGCAGCTTGGGAGGCAGGGGTACAGATACGCAGTATTTT
cdr3_aa: CASSLGGRGTDTQYF

d_call: -
v_call: TRBV7-8
j_call: TRBJ1-5
clone_size: -
cdr3_nt: TGTGCCAGCAGCTTATGCAGCGACAGATACACTTGCAATCAGCCCCAGCATTTT
cdr3_aa: CASSLCSDRYTCNQPQHF

d_call: -
v_call: TRBV3-1
j_call: TRBJ2-7
clone_size: once
cdr3_nt: TGTGCCAGCAGAAACGAGGGCTACGAGCAGTACTTC
cdr3_aa: CASRNEGYEQYF

d_call: -
v_call: TRBV12-3/TRBV12-4
j_call: TRBJ2-7
clone_size: few
cdr3_nt: TGTGCCAGCAGGGAGGCAGGGTCGTCTTTATTTTACGAGCAGTACTTC
cdr3_aa: CASREAGSSLFYEQYF

d_call: TRBD1
v_call: TRBV27
j_call: TRBJ1-6
clone_size: many
cdr3_nt: TGTGCCAGCAGTTTAGGTCAAGGGGGCTCTTCACCCCTCCACTTT
cdr3_aa: CASSLGQGGSSPLHF

d_call: TRBD1
v_call: TRBV7-6
j_call: TRBJ2-7
clone_size: few
cdr3_nt: TGTGCCAGCAGTCAAGGACAGGGACGGTCCTACGAGCAGTACTTC
cdr3_aa: CASSQGQGRSYEQYF

d_call: -
v_call: TRBV12-3/TRBV12-4
j_call: TRBJ1-2
clone_size: -
cdr3_nt: TGTGCCAGCACCCAAGCGAGGACGAACTATGGCTACACCTTC
cdr3_aa: CASTQARTNYGYTF

d_call: TRBD1
v_call: TRBV7-9
j_call: TRBJ2-7
clone_size: -
cdr3_nt: TGTGCCAGCAGCTCGCCGGGACAGGGGTCCTACGAGCAGTACTTC
cdr3_aa: CASSSPGQGSYEQYF

d_call: -
v_call: TRBV19
j_call: TRBJ1-1
clone_size: few
cdr3_nt: TGTGCCAGTAGCCGAGGAGCCTTAAGGAACACTGAAGCTTTCTTT
cdr3_aa: CASSRGALRNTEAFF

d_call: TRBD2
v_call: TRBV7-9
j_call: TRBJ2-5
clone_size: -
cdr3_nt: TGTGCCAGCAGCTTAGTAGCGGGAGTTGAGACCCAGTACTTC
cdr3_aa: CASSLVAGVETQYF

d_call: -
v_call: TRBV5-1
j_call: TRBJ1-1
clone_size: -
cdr3_nt: TGCGCCAGCAGCTTGTGGAACCCTAACACTGAAGCTTTCTTT
cdr3_aa: CASSLWNPNTEAFF

d_call: -
v_call: TRBV24-1
j_call: TRBJ1-1
clone_size: -
cdr3_nt: TGTGCCACCAGTTCACTGTGGAACACTGAAGCTTTCTTT
cdr3_aa: CATSSLWNTEAFF

d_call: TRBD1
v_call: TRBV27
j_call: TRBJ1-1
clone_size: few
cdr3_nt: TGTGCCAGCAGTTTTTCTCAGGGGGCCGACACTGAAGCTTTCTTT
cdr3_aa: CASSFSQGADTEAFF

d_call: -
v_call: TRBV12-3/TRBV12-4
j_call: TRBJ1-1
clone_size: -
cdr3_nt: TGTGCCAGCAGTTTAGCAGGATATGAAGCTTTCTTT
cdr3_aa: CASSLAGYEAFF

d_call: TRBD1
v_call: TRBV24-1
j_call: TRBJ1-2
clone_size: -
cdr3_nt: TGTGCCACCAGTGATATTCCAGGGGGTAACTATGGCTACACCTTC
cdr3_aa: CATSDIPGGNYGYTF

d_call: -
v_call: TRBV24-1
j_call: TRBJ1-2
clone_size: -
cdr3_nt: TGTGCCACCAGTGATTTGCCCAGGGGTGGCTACACCTTC
cdr3_aa: CATSDLPRGGYTF

d_call: -
v_call: TRBV7-9
j_call: TRBJ2-5
clone_size: -
cdr3_nt: TGTGCCAGCAGCTTAGAACCCCCAGGGACCCAGTACTTC
cdr3_aa: CASSLEPPGTQYF